One sample yielded the 18 T cell receptor beta chains listed below, sequenced in a study of OX40 agonist ivuxolimab in advanced cancers. Sequencing used immunoSEQ multiplex PCR; TCRdb keeps in-frame clones, though not all of them. Seen here are about 96,000 clones, approximately 84% observed once, and the top ten hold 4.5% to 6%. Sequencing was performed on CD4+ or CD8+ T cells sorted from blood, taken in a trial of the OX40 agonist ivuxolimab. The receptors originated from an adult with an advanced solid tumor such as melanoma, head and neck, liver or kidney cancer.

The chain combines TRBV27 with TRBJ2-3; 12 bases match TRBD2. The J segment lost 4 bases and the V segment lost 5 bases, leaving 7 bases of the junction unmatched. Germline CDR1 and CDR2: MNHEY and SMNVEV (reference sequence). The CDR3 is 16 residues long. The CDR3 nucleotides are TGTGCCAGCAGTCCCACTAGCGGGGGGTTGGCAGATACGCAGTATTTT. Translated, it gives CASSPTSGGLADTQYF.

This clone was seen a handful of times. V is TRBV9 and J is TRBJ2-7; 9 nucleotides align to TRBD1. Germline V lookup: CDR1 SGDLS, CDR2 YYNGEE. This CDR3 is built from 14 residues. V lost 4 bases to trimming and J lost 4 bases; unmatched junction nucleotides: 6. DNA for the CDR3: TGTGCCAGCAGCCCACAGGGGGCGCTTTACGAGCAGTACTTC. Protein product: CASSPQGALYEQYF.

The chain uses TRBV29-1 and TRBJ2-1, with D possibly called TRBD1 or TRBD2 (5 bases each). V lost 7 bases to trimming and J lost 3 bases, with 16 bases between them. Germline V gene sequence: CDR1 SQVTM, CDR2 ANQGSEA. CDR3 length: 14 amino acids. In nucleotides, the CDR3 is TGCAGCGCCCAAGGGGCAGGGAGCTACAATGAGCAGTTCTTC. This sequence encodes CSAQGAGSYNEQFF.

This clone was found many times. This rearrangement joins TRBV19 to TRBJ1-2, with a possible D match to TRBD1 (5 bases). V was clipped by 10 bases and J by 4 bases, with 13 bases between them. This CDR3 has 12 amino acids. CDR1 is LNHDA, CDR2 SQIVND, per germline (reference sequence). CDR3 in DNA: TGTGCCAATCCCACAGGTCTCTATGGCTACACCTTC. Amino acid sequence: CANPTGLYGYTF.

V usage is TRBV10-1 and J usage is TRBJ2-7; possible D gene TRBD1, 6 bases. This CDR3 is built from 15 residues. Trimming left V 5 bases short and J 2 bases short, with 16 bases between. Looked up from germline, CDR1 is WNHNN and CDR2 is SYGVQD (reference sequence). In nucleotides, the CDR3 is TGCGCCAGCAGTTCCCACAGGGCCCACACCTACGAGCAGTACTTC. Translated, it gives CASSSHRAHTYEQYF.

J is TRBJ1-4 and V is TRBV6-1; 8 nucleotides align to TRBD1. The CDR3 length is 13 residues. J gave up 7 bases and V 5 bases, and 3 bases lay outside the gene matches. The germline V gene has CDR1 MNHNS and CDR2 SASEGT. The DNA of the CDR3 is TGTGCCAGCAGTTCGACAGGGGCTGAAAAACTGTTTTTT. Encoded protein: CASSSTGAEKLFF.

The chain couples TRBV10-2 to TRBJ2-7; 13 bases fit TRBD2. V trimming: 10 bases; J trimming: 6 bases; junction bases outside the gene matches: 9. Germline CDR1 is WSHSY and CDR2 is SAAADI. The length of the CDR3 is 14 residues. In nucleotides, the CDR3 is TGCGCCACTCCGCGGGGACTAGCGGGAACCGAGCAGTACTTC. It codes for CATPRGLAGTEQYF.

The chain joins TRBV9 to TRBJ2-1; TRBD1 matches 10 bases. Trimming took 3 bases from V and 6 from J; bases not matched to a gene: 9. Germline CDR1 is SGDLS and CDR2 is YYNGEE. This CDR3 spans 16 amino acids. The CDR3 spells CASSDFRDRGGNEQFF. In nucleotides, the CDR3 is TGTGCCAGCAGCGATTTCCGGGACAGGGGTGGCAATGAGCAGTTCTTC.

The V and J genes are TRBV2 and TRBJ1-2; D may be TRBD1 (5 bases). V gave up 4 bases and J gave up 8 bases, with 14 bases separating them. Germline V gene lookup returns CDR1 SNHLY and CDR2 FYNNEI. The CDR3 totals 13 residues. As DNA, the CDR3 is TGTGCCAGCAGTGTGGGCCAGGGCGGGGGCTACACCTTC. Protein: CASSVGQGGGYTF.

The chain carries TRBV19 and TRBJ2-7; a weak D match, TRBD1 (6 bases). Germline lookup yields CDR1 LNHDA and CDR2 SQIVND (reference sequence). The ends were cut back, 0 bases at V and 3 bases at J, with 12 bases in the middle. CDR3 length: 15 residues. Written as DNA, the CDR3 is TGTGCCAGTAGTATAGAAGGCCAGGGGTTCTACGAGCAGTACTTC. Amino acids: CASSIEGQGFYEQYF.

The chain links TRBV9 to TRBJ2-1; TRBD2 matches at 9 bases. CDR1 and CDR2 (germline): SGDLS, YYNGEE. The CDR3 extends over 15 amino acids. The ends lost 6 bases at V and 8 bases at J; junction bases unmatched: 12. The CDR3 spells CASTRSSGSYDEQFF. In DNA, the CDR3 is TGTGCCAGCACCCGGAGTAGCGGGAGTTATGATGAGCAGTTCTTC.

The chain recombines TRBV5-3 with TRBJ1-4, with a tentative D call TRBD1 (5 bases). TRBV5-3 is an ORF, and what it does is uncertain. V was clipped by 4 bases and J by 8 bases, with 9 bases between them. This CDR3 contains 12 residues. CDR3 in amino acids: CARSLWGEKLFF. The DNA of the CDR3 is TGTGCCAGAAGCCTGTGGGGGGAAAAACTGTTTTTT.

The rearrangement links TRBV7-6 to TRBJ2-7, with 10 bases identical to TRBD2. The junction had 13 bases not matched to a gene; V was cut back by 6 bases and J by 5 bases. Germline loops: CDR1 SGHVS, CDR2 FNYEAQ. The CDR3 has 16 amino acids. The CDR3 nucleotides are TGTGCCAGCAGTCCGGTGATAGCGGGAGGCGGGAACGAGCAGTACTTC. Its protein is CASSPVIAGGGNEQYF. Full variable domain (outside the CDR3, taken from reference TRBV7-6 and TRBJ2-7): GAGVSQSPRYKVTKRGQDVALRCDPISGHVSLYWYRQALGQGPEFLTYFNYEAQQDKSGLPNDRFSAERPEGSISTLTIQRTEQRDSAMYRCASSPVIAGGGNEQYFGPGTRLTVT.

The V gene is TRBV5-5, the J gene TRBJ2-7, with 9 bases fitting TRBD1. Looked up from germline, CDR1 is SGHKS and CDR2 is YYEKEE (reference sequence). V dropped 4 bases and J dropped 4; count of bases not matched to a gene: 9. CDR3 length: 15 residues. DNA of the CDR3: TGTGCCAGCAGCCGAACAGGGGGCGTCGCATACGAGCAGTACTTC. It specifies CASSRTGGVAYEQYF.

The CDR3 here is CASTDGQGTGELFF. DNA for the CDR3: TGTGCCAGCACCGACGGACAGGGAACCGGGGAGCTGTTTTTT. This chain uses TRBV27 with TRBJ2-2, with TRBD1 identical over 8 bases. CDR1 and CDR2 from the germline V gene are MNHEY and SMNVEV (reference sequence). The V segment lost 7 bases and the J segment 5 bases; nucleotides outside the gene matches: 6. The CDR3 length is 14 residues.

This sequence joins TRBV29-1 and TRBJ2-2, with a weak D call TRBD1 (6 bases). There are 14 residues in the CDR3. Germline values: CDR1 SQVTM, CDR2 ANQGSEA. V lost 6 bases, J lost 0 bases, and 11 bases lay in between. CDR3 nucleotide sequence: TGCAGCGTCAGGGGCACCGCGAACACCGGGGAGCTGTTTTTT. Protein product: CSVRGTANTGELFF.

This clone appeared once. The chain has TRBV7-2 and TRBJ2-2; no definite D call. Germline-derived CDR1 and CDR2 are SGHTA and FQGNSA. CDR3 length equals 13 residues. The V and J ends lost 1 base and 5 bases respectively, with 5 bases between them. The CDR3 nucleotides read TGTGCCAGCAGCTTAGAACGTACCGGGGAGCTGTTTTTT. This encodes CASSLERTGELFF.

This clone was seen a few times. The chain recombines TRBV2 with TRBJ1-2, with TRBD1 as a possible D gene (5 bases). Germline V CDR1 and CDR2: SNHLY, FYNNEI. V was pared by 4 bases and J by 8 bases, with 11 bases between. The CDR3 sequence is 12 residues long. In DNA form, the CDR3 reads TGTGCCAGCAGTGGAGGCGCAGGGGGCTACACCTTC. Protein sequence: CASSGGAGGYTF. Supplemented by reference TRBV2 and TRBJ1-2, the full variable domain reads EPEVTQTPSHQVTQMGQEVILRCVPISNHLYFYWYRQILGQKVEFLVSFYNNEISEKSEIFDDQFSVERPDGSNFTLKIRSTKLEDSAMYFCASSGGAGGYTFGSGTRLTVV.